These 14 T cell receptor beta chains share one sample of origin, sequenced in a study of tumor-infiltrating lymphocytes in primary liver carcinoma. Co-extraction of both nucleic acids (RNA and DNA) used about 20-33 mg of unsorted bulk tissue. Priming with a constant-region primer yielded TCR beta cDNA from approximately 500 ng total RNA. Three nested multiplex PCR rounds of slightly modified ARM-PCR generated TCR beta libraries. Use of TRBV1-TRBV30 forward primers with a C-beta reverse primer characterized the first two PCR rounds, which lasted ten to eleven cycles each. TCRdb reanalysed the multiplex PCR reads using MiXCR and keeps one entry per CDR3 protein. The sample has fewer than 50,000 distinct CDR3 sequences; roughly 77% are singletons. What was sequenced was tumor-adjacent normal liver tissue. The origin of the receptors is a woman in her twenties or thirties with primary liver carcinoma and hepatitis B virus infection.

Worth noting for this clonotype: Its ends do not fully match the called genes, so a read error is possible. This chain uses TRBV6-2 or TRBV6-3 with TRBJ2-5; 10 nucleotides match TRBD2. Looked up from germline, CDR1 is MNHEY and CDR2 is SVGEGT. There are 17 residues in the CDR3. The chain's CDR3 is CASCYWGLAGALETQYF. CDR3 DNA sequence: TGTGCCAGCTGTTACTGGGGGCTAGCGGGAGCTTTAGAGACCCAGTACTTC.

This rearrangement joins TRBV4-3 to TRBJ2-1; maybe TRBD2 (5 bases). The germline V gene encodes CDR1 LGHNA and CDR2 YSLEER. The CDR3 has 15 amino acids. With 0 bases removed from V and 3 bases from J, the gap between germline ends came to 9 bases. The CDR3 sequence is CASSQDTGSYNEQFF. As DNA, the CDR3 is TGCGCCAGCAGCCAAGATACGGGAAGCTACAATGAGCAGTTCTTC.

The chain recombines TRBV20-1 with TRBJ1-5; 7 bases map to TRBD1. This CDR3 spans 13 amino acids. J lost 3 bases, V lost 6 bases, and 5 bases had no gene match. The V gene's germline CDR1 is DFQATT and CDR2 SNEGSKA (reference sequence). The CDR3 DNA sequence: TGCAGTGCACAGGACAGGTACAATCAGCCCCAGCATTTT. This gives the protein CSAQDRYNQPQHF.

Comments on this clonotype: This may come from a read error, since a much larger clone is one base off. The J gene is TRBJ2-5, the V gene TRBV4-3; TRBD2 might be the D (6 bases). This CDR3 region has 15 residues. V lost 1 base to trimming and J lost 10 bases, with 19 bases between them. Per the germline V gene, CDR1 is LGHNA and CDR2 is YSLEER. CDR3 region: CASSQARDSRRVQYF. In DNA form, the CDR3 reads TGCGCCAGCAGCCAAGCTAGGGACTCCCGGAGGGTCCAGTACTTC.

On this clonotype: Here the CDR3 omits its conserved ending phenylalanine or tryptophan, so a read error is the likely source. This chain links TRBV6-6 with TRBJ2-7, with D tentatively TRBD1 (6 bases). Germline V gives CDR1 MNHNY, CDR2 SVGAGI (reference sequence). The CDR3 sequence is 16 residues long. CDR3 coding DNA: TGTGCCAGCAGTTACCAGCTGGGACATGGGGCCTACGACCAGTACTAC. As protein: CASSYQLGHGAYDQYY.

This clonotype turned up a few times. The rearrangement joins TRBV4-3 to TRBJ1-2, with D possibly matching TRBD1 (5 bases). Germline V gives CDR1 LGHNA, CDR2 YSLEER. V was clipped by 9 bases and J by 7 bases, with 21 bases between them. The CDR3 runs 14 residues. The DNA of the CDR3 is TGCGCCAGTAACCCATCCAGGGAGATCGCTGGCTACACCTTC. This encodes CASNPSREIAGYTF.

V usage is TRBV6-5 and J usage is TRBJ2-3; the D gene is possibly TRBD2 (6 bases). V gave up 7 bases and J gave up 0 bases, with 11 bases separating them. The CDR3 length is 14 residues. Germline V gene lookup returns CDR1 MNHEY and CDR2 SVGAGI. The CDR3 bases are TGTGCCAGCAAGGTAGCGGACAGCACAGATACGCAGTATTTT. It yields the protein CASKVADSTDTQYF.

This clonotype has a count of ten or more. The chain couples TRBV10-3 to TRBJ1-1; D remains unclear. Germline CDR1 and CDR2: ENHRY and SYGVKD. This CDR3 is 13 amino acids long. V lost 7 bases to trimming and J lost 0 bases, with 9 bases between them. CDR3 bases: TGTGCCATCAAGGCCCAGCTGAACACTGAAGCTTTCTTT. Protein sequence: CAIKAQLNTEAFF.

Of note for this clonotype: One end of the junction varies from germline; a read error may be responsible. CDR3 region: CASCHRGGLSTETQYF. The CDR3 DNA sequence: TGTGCCAGCTGTCACAGGGGGGGCCTAAGCACAGAAACGCAGTATTTT. This rearrangement joins TRBV11-2 to TRBJ2-3; maybe TRBD1 (8 bases). Germline lookup yields CDR1 SGHAT and CDR2 FQNNGV. This CDR3 is 16 amino acids long.

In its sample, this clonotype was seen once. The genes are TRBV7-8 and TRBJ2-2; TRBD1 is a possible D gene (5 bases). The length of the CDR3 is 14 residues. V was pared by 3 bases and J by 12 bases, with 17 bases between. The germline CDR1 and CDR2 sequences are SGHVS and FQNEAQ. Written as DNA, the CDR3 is TGTGCCAGCAGCTTGGGGCTTCCAACCTGGAAGCTGTTTTTT. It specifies CASSLGLPTWKLFF.

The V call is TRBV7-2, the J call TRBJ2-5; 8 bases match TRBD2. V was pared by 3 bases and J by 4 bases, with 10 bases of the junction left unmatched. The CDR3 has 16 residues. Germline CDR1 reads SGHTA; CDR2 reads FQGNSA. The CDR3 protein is CASSLTPGGRGETQYF. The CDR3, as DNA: TGTGCCAGCAGCTTGACCCCGGGGGGGAGAGGAGAGACCCAGTACTTC.

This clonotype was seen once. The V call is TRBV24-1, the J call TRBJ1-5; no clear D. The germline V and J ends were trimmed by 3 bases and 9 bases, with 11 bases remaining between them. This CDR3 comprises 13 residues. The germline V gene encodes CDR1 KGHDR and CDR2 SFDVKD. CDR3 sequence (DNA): TGTGCCACCAGTGATCTAGTGGGATGGCCCCAGCATTTT. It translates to CATSDLVGWPQHF.

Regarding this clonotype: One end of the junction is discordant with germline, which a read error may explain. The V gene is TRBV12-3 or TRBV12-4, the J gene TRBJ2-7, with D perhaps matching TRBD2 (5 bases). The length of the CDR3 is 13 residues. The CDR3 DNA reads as TGTGCCAGCTGTTTAGTCAAGCGGAACGAGCAGTACTTC. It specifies CASCLVKRNEQYF.

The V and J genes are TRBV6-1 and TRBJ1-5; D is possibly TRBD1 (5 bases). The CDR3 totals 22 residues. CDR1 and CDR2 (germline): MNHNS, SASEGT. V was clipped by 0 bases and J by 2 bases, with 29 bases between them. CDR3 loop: CASSEAQADVEGLFSGNQPQHF. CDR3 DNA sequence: TGTGCCAGCAGTGAAGCGCAAGCGGATGTTGAGGGGCTATTCTCGGGCAATCAGCCCCAGCATTTT.